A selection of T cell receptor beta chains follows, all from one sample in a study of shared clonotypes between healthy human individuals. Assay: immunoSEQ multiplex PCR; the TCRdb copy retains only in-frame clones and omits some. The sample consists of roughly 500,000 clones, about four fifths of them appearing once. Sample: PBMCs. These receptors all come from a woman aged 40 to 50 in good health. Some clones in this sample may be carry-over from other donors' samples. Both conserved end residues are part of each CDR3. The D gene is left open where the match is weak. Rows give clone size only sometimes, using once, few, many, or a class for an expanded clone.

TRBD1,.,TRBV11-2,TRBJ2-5,CASSLEVWDSGETQYF,TGTGCCAGCAGCTTAGAGGTATGGGACAGTGGAGAGACCCAGTACTTC
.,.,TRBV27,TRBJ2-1,CASSQSRDTLGTQQFF,TGTGCCAGCAGCCAGTCCCGGGACACCCTGGGGACACAGCAGTTCTTC
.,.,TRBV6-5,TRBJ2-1,CASSRPNAISNEQFF,TGTGCCAGCAGTCGACCTAATGCTATATCCAATGAGCAGTTCTTC
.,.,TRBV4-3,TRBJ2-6,CASSQRPPDLERSGANVLTF,TGCGCCAGCAGCCAACGTCCGCCGGACTTGGAGCGCTCTGGGGCCAACGTCCTGACTTTC
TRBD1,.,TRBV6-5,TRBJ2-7,CASTLFRGSHEQYF,TGTGCCAGCACCCTCTTCAGGGGGAGCCACGAGCAGTACTTC
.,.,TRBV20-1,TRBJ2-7,CSARDYEQYF,TGCAGTGCTAGAGACTACGAGCAGTACTTC
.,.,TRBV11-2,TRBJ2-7,CASSSPTGDSVQYF,TGTGCCAGCAGCTCTCCGACGGGCGACTCCGTGCAGTACTTC
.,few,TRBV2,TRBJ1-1,CASSEAVGALRAFF,TGTGCCAGCAGTGAAGCAGTGGGGGCCCTTCGAGCTTTCTTT
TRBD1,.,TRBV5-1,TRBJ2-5,CASSLDDRGETQYF,TGCGCCAGCAGCTTGGATGACAGGGGGGAGACCCAGTACTTC
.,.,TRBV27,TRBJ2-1,CASRGRGRGNEQFF,TGTGCCAGCAGGGGTCGGGGGAGAGGTAATGAGCAGTTCTTC
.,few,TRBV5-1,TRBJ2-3,CASTPLPTDTQYF,TGCGCCAGCACCCCTCTCCCCACAGATACGCAGTATTTT
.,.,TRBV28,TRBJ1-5,CASSLIFRGNQPQHF,TGTGCCAGCAGTTTAATCTTCAGGGGAAATCAGCCCCAGCATTTT
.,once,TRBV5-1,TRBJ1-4,CASSLETATNEKLFF,TGCGCCAGCAGCTTAGAGACGGCAACTAATGAAAAACTGTTTTTT
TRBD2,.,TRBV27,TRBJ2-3,CASSRTTSAGTDTQYF,TGTGCCAGCAGTAGAACGACTAGCGCGGGCACAGATACGCAGTATTTT
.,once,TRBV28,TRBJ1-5,CASSDGGGHQPQHF,TGTGCCAGCAGCGATGGGGGGGGGCATCAGCCCCAGCATTTT
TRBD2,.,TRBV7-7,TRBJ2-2,CASSLGLAGGVGELFF,TGTGCCAGCAGCTTAGGACTAGCGGGAGGAGTCGGGGAGCTGTTTTTT
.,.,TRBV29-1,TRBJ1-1,CSVGGHPNTEAFF,TGCAGCGTTGGGGGACACCCGAACACTGAAGCTTTCTTT
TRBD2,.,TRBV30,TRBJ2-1,CAWSIGLALAYNEQFF,TGTGCCTGGAGTATAGGACTAGCCCTAGCCTACAATGAGCAGTTCTTC
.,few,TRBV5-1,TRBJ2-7,CASSLAGARGYEQYF,TGCGCCAGCAGCTTGGCGGGGGCGCGGGGCTACGAGCAGTACTTC
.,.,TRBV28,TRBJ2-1,CASSPLVGEQFF,TGTGCCAGCAGCCCCCTAGTTGGTGAGCAGTTCTTC
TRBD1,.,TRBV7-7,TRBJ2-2,CASSFGTGETGELFF,TGTGCCAGCAGCTTTGGGACAGGGGAGACCGGGGAGCTGTTTTTT
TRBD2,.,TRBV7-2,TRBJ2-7,CASSLGLAGVEQYF,TGTGCCAGCAGCTTGGGGCTAGCGGGAGTCGAGCAGTACTTC
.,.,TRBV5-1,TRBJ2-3,CASSLDKTPDTQYF,TGCGCCAGCAGCCTGGATAAGACCCCAGATACGCAGTATTTT
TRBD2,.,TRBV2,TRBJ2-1,CATAGTSGRDNEQFF,TGTGCCACCGCCGGGACTAGCGGGAGAGATAATGAGCAGTTCTTC
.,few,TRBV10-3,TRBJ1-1,CAISDRVEGEAFF,TGTGCCATCAGTGACAGGGTTGAAGGTGAAGCTTTCTTT
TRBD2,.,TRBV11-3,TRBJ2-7,CASSLRASGPYEQYF,TGTGCCAGCAGCTTAAGGGCTAGCGGGCCCTACGAGCAGTACTTC
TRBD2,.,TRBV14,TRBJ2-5,CASSLPSGQETQYF,TGTGCCAGCAGCCTCCCTAGCGGCCAAGAGACCCAGTACTTC
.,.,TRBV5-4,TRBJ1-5,CASSFGGLDQPQHF,TGTGCCAGCAGCTTCGGAGGGCTCGATCAGCCCCAGCATTTT
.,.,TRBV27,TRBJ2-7,CASRVTSGNSRYEQYF,TGTGCCAGCAGAGTCACCTCAGGGAACTCCCGCTACGAGCAGTACTTC
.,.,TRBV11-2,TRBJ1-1,CASSLAGDPRYTEAFF,TGTGCCAGCAGCTTAGCCGGCGACCCAAGATATACTGAAGCTTTCTTT
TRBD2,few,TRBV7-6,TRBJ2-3,CASSFLERGSTDTQYF,TGTGCCAGCAGCTTCCTTGAGCGGGGAAGCACAGATACGCAGTATTTT
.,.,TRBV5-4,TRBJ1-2,CASSADGNYGYTF,TGTGCCAGCAGCGCCGACGGAAACTATGGCTACACCTTC
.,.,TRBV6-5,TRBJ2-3,CASSLTSGSSQTQYF,TGTGCCAGCAGTTTGACTAGTGGGAGCTCCCAGACGCAGTATTTT
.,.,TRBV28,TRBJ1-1,CASSLDKNTEAFF,TGTGCCAGCAGTTTGGACAAGAACACTGAAGCTTTCTTT
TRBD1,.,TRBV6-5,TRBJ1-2,CASSRDRKDGYTF,TGTGCCAGCTCCCGGGACAGGAAGGATGGCTACACCTTC
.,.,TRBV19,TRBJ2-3,CASSIGTGSADTQYF,TGTGCCAGTAGTATAGGAACAGGGTCGGCAGATACGCAGTATTTT
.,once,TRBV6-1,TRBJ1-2,CASSEQGPGANYGYTF,TGTGCCAGCAGTGAACAGGGCCCGGGGGCTAACTATGGCTACACCTTC
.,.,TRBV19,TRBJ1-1,CASQQGLNTEAFF,TGTGCCAGTCAGCAGGGGTTGAACACTGAAGCTTTCTTT
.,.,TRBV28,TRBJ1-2,CASSLGGADLYGYTF,TGTGCCAGCAGTTTGGGGGGGGCAGACTTATATGGCTACACCTTC
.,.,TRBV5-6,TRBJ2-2,CASRLGSNTGELFF,TGTGCCAGCAGATTGGGCAGTAACACCGGGGAGCTGTTTTTT